This record covers a single T cell receptor (beta chain). What antigen it recognizes has not been identified. Nothing much larger sits one base from this clone, and base qualities are not available. Reading the germline V gene gives CDR1 MGHDK and CDR2 SYGVNS. CDR3 length: 14 amino acids, cysteine to phenylalanine. Just CDR3 DNA is preserved here, 42 bases in frame from base 1. V is reduced by 2 bases and J by 3 bases, leaving a spacing of 11 bases between them. The immunoSEQ Assay, a bias-controlled multiplex PCR, was used to amplify TCRbeta CDR3 regions from genomic DNA. Under the source paper's analysis protocol: The number of nucleated cells in each sample was estimated by amplification of reference gene primers within the assay. Sequence reads were collapsed and filtered to measure the absolute abundance of every unique TCRbeta CDR3 rearrangement. For each sample, productive Simpson clonality was calculated as the square root of Simpson's diversity index across productive rearrangements. The table comes from immuneACCESS by way of TCRdb, which keeps in-frame sequences with V and J called. Part of the clones is missing from these tables; in studies checked, under half for an unresolved V gene and the rest for unknown reasons. V, J and clone size were drawn from that table, and D and trimming were deduced from the DNA. The sample table records around 240,000 clones; about 89% of these occur just once. Jointly, the top ten make up about 1.2% of the sample.

Participants in the prospective study were enrolled through a virtual design, were aged roughly 18 to 100 years, and lived in 20 to 30 United States geographic areas. To assign participants to cohorts, the prospective study relied on clinical history that participants themselves reported in a screening survey and a study questionnaire. Mobile phlebotomists in the prospective study collected whole blood, serum and a nasopharyngeal or oropharyngeal swab from every participant. Prospective study participants could optionally give additional blood draws and questionnaires over an approximately 2-month period. Blood samples from the prospective study were shipped frozen or at room temperature prior to DNA extraction. The data are from a study of blood T cell repertoires in COVID-19 (TCRdb year 2020). With respect to the entire study: Samples covering the acute and convalescent phases of COVID-19 were provided by collaborators in the United States, Italy and Spain. Nearly every sample came with metadata listing a de-identified subject ID, COVID-19 status, age in years and sex. The prospective study material was composed of cDNA or gDNA derived from T cells, B-cell-depleted T cells, or PBMCs. Where HLA class I and class II types were available, the types were taken from metadata supplied by the sample provider, not from assay-based typing. A freely available public database, intended as a resource for researchers studying the immune response to SARS-CoV-2, is where the repertoires were released. The samples were drawn from the first 160 participants of the ongoing ImmuneRACE study and from about 1,200 subjects provided by 6 global collaborators. The dataset comprised deeply sampled blood TCRbeta repertoires from subjects exposed to, actively infected with, or recovered from COVID-19.

Results the study describes overall, beyond this receptor: The quantity of clinical and demographic metadata differed by source and by participant and was supplied without curation.

Sequenced material: PBMCs or T cells enriched from blood (not recorded which). The clonotype comes from a human donor in a cohort exposed to, infected with or recovered from COVID-19 (not recorded which). The donor label of this sample is uncertain. The rearrangement joined TRBV25-1 to TRBJ2-7; the D gene is perhaps TRBD1, on 6 matching bases. The nucleotide sequence is given as TGTGCCAGCAGTGAACAGGGGTACTTCTACGAGCAGTACTTC. Translation gives CASSEQGYFYEQYF.